This T cell receptor beta chain appears in the sequencing data of a study of CD8+ T cells in alopecia areata. The wider study: It was 6 to 18 months of tofacitinib, and then there were 6 months off drug.

Indicated treatment: oral pan-JAK inhibitor, 5-10 mg twice daily. On this clone itself: Its antigen is not identified.

Points from the study as a whole: Under tofacitinib, numerous expanded lesional clonotypes remained detectable in scalp and blood. Although TCR sharing was seen in mice, sharing across patients was less clear, possibly for HLA-related reasons.

Extracted from the samples, RNA was reverse transcribed into cDNA to serve as the sequencing template. Using immunoSEQ multiplex PCR, the repertoire was profiled, and TCRdb retains in-frame clones only, with some absent. The sample shows around 200,000 clones, roughly 64% of them seen only once. V shed 3 bases, J shed 0 bases, and the junction held 3 bases outside the gene matches. The CDR3 consists of 16 residues. From germline, CDR1 is KGHSH and CDR2 LQKENI. This receptor was identified in a human donor with alopecia areata. J is TRBJ2-7 and V is TRBV18, with TRBD2 matching over 12 bases. The starting material was CD4+ T cells sorted from blood, obtained at week 4, from a patient treated with tofacitinib. The CDR3 DNA sequence: TGTGCCAGCTCACCCGGACTAGCGGGGAGCTCCTACGAGCAGTACTTC. Protein product: CASSPGLAGSSYEQYF.